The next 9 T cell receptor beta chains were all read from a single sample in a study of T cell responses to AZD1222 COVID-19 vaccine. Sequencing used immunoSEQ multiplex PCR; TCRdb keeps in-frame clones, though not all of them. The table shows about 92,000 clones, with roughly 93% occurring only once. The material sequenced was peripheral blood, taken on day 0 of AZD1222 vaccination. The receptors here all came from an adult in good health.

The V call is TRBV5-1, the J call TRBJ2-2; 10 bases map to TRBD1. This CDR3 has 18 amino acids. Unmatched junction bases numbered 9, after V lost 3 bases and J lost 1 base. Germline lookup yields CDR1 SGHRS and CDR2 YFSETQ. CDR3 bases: TGCGCCAGCAGCTCCACCCCGACAGGGGGCCTGAACACCGGGGAGCTGTTTTTT. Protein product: CASSSTPTGGLNTGELFF. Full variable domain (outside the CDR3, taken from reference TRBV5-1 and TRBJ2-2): KAGVTQTPRYLIKTRGQQVTLSCSPISGHRSVSWYQQTPGQGLQFLFEYFSETQRNKGNFPGRFSGRQFSNSRSEMNVSTLELGDSALYLCASSSTPTGGLNTGELFFGEGSRLTVL.

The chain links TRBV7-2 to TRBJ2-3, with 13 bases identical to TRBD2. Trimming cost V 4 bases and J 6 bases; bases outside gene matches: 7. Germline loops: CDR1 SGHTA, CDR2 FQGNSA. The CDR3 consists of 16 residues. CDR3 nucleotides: TGTGCCAGCAGCTACACTAGCGGGGGGGCAGGCGATACGCAGTATTTT. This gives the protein CASSYTSGGAGDTQYF.

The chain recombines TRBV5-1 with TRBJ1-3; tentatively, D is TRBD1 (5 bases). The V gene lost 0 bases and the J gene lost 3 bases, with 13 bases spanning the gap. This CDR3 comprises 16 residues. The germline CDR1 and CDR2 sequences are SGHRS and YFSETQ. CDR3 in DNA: TGCGCCAGCAGCTTGGGAGTGGGGGTCGGTGGAAACACCATATATTTT. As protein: CASSLGVGVGGNTIYF.

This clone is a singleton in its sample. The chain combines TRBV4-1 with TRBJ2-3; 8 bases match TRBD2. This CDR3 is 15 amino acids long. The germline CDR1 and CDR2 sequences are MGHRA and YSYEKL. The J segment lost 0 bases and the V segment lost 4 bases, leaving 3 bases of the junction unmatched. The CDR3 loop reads CASSRGLASTDTQYF. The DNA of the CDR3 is TGCGCCAGCAGCCGAGGACTAGCTAGCACAGATACGCAGTATTTT.

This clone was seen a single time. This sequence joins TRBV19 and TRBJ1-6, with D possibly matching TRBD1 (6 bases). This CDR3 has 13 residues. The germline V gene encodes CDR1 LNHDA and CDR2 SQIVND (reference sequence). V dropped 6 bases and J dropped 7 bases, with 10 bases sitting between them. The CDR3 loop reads CASRDRPNSPLHF. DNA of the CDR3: TGTGCCAGTAGGGACAGACCCAATTCACCCCTCCACTTT.

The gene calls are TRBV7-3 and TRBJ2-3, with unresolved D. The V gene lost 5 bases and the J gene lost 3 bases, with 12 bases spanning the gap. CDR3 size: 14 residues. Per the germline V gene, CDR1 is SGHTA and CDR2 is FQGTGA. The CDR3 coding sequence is TGTGCCAGCAGCGCCGTCGGCACTACAGATACGCAGTATTTT. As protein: CASSAVGTTDTQYF.

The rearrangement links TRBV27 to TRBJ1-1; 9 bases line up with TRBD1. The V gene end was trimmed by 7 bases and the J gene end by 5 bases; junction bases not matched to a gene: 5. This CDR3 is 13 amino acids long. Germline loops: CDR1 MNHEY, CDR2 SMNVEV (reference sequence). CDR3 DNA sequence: TGTGCCAGCAATACAGGGGGCAAGACTGAAGCTTTCTTT. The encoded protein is CASNTGGKTEAFF.

The CDR3 loop reads CASSDSRGSGANVLTF. CDR3 in DNA: TGTGCCAGCAGTGACTCGAGAGGGTCTGGGGCCAACGTCCTGACTTTC. V gene TRBV6-4 combines with J gene TRBJ2-6; D possibly corresponds to TRBD2 (5 bases). From germline, CDR1 is MRHNA and CDR2 SNTAGT. The CDR3 has 16 amino acids. V lost 0 bases to trimming and J lost 1 base, with 7 bases between them.

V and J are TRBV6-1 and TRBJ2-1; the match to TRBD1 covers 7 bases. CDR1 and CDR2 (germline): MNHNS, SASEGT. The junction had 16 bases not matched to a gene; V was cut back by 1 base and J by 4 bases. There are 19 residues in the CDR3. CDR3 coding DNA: TGTGCCAGCAGTGAAGGTCTCGGTAGGGGGCCCACGACTTACAATGAGCAGTTCTTC. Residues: CASSEGLGRGPTTYNEQFF.